This TCR beta chain was profiled in a study of T cells in Graves' hyperthyroidism and ophthalmopathy. Whole-study findings and limits: Most thyroid clonotypes expanded above 0.001 appeared in blood too.

From RNA transcripts, TCR beta CDR3 regions were amplified. An initial round of RT-PCR targeting the TCR CDR3 relied on the HTBI primer set. MiXCR was run by TCRdb on the multiplex PCR reads, yielding one entry per CDR3 protein. The repertoire holds some 400,000 distinct CDR3 sequences, with approximately 19% as singletons. The CDR3 runs to 16 residues. The V segment lost 4 bases and the J segment 6 bases; nucleotides outside the gene matches: 14. Germline V lookup: CDR1 GTSNPN, CDR2 SVGIG (reference sequence). There are many counts of this clonotype. Antigen: not known. The material sequenced was blood. This TCR was recovered from a woman aged 18-35 years with Graves' hyperthyroidism. The chain links TRBV30 to TRBJ1-1; TRBD1 aligns across 10 bases. CDR3 nucleotide sequence: TGTGCCTGGATCCCATTAAGAGGGACAGGGGCGCCTGAAGCTTTCTTT. The encoded protein is CAWIPLRGTGAPEAFF. The full variable domain, its missing parts supplied by reference TRBV30 and TRBJ1-1, is SQTIHQWPATLVQPVGSPLSLECTVEGTSNPNLYWYRQAAGRGLQLLFYSVGIGQISSEVPQNLSASRPQDRQFILSSKKLLLSDSGFYLCAWIPLRGTGAPEAFFGQGTRLTVV.